This record looks at one TCR beta chain sequence and its context. What it binds is unknown. Four subsets defined by CD45RA and CD27 were sorted after CD3, CD4, CD8 and live/dead staining. The record originates from a study of naive and memory T cell subsets. The beta constant-region primer was an equimolar mix of two oligonucleotides covering TRBC1 and TRBC2. The ligated cDNA underwent four PCR rounds using SP2 and nested alpha and beta constant-region primers. Ligation attached a single-stranded oligonucleotide with a 12-nucleotide UMI and the SP2 primer to the cDNA 3' end. TCRdb independently ran MiXCR on the UMI-ligation and nested PCR reads; one entry per CDR3 protein. The table includes tens of thousands of distinct CDR3 sequences, about 10% detected once. Germline CDR1 and CDR2: PRHDT and FYEKMQ (reference sequence). V was shortened by 5 bases and J by 4 bases, with 14 bases between the two germline ends. The CDR3 loop spans 14 amino acids.

Study results and limitations: In CD4 and CD8 cells, diversity dropped from naive through EMRA. A few larger clonotypes appeared in naive repertoires, especially CD8, possibly memory cells re-expressing CD45RA.

The receptor was derived from a human donor in good health. Sequences were obtained from naive CD8+ T cells from blood. The V gene is TRBV13, the J gene TRBJ1-2, with a weak D call TRBD1 (6 bases). The CDR3 sequence is CASSRGRTSYGYTF. The CDR3 nucleotides are TGTGCCAGCAGCCGGGGGCGGACCAGCTATGGCTACACCTTC.